What follows is one T cell receptor (beta chain) and its context. Its antigen remains unknown. The CDR3 has 13 amino acids. Germline CDR1 is MDHEN and CDR2 is SYDVKM. Trimming cost V 6 bases and J 5 bases, with 10 bases left between them. The data belong to a study of OX40 agonist ivuxolimab in advanced cancers. Whole-study context: The drug used for patients, ivuxolimab, was an agonistic anti-OX40 (CD134) antibody. Study conclusions and caveats: Clones of CD4+ and CD8+ blood T cells grew by week 6 at doses of 0.1 to 3.0 mg/kg. Normalized T-cell clonal expansion was also low in some nonresponders.

TCRdb's copy holds only in-frame clones and misses some; the assay was immunoSEQ multiplex PCR. The table records tens of thousands of clones, about 89% of them present only once. The chain employs TRBV28 and TRBJ1-4, with D uncertain. This material consisted of CD4+ or CD8+ T cells sorted from blood, taken in a trial of the OX40 agonist ivuxolimab. The TCR comes from an adult with an advanced solid tumor such as melanoma, head and neck, liver or kidney cancer. This CDR3 reads CASSFSGNEKLFF. The CDR3 region has the DNA TGTGCCAGCAGCTTCTCGGGGAATGAAAAACTGTTTTTT.